The rows below give T cell receptor beta chains drawn from one sample of a study of blood T cell repertoires in COVID-19. Only in-frame clones appear in the TCRdb table, and some are missing; sequencing was by immunoSEQ multiplex PCR. Of some 19,000 clones listed, 75% to 85% were seen once; the top ten hold around 60%. The sequencing sample was made of peripheral blood. The receptors shown here come from a man aged 80 or over with acute or convalescent COVID-19. CDR3s include the opening cysteine and the closing phenylalanine or tryptophan. The D gene is left open where the match is weak. Clone sizes are given selectively: once, few, many, or a class where the clone is expanded.

j_call: TRBJ2-2
v_call: TRBV7-9
d_call: TRBD2
clone_size: few
cdr3_aa: CASSPRLAGNNANTGELFF
cdr3_nt: TGTGCCAGCAGCCCCAGACTAGCGGGGAATAACGCGAACACCGGGGAGCTGTTTTTT

j_call: TRBJ1-2
v_call: TRBV7-3
d_call: -
clone_size: -
cdr3_aa: CASGGGAGYGYTF
cdr3_nt: TGTGCCAGCGGTGGCGGGGCGGGCTATGGCTACACCTTC

j_call: TRBJ1-1
v_call: TRBV7-2
d_call: -
clone_size: -
cdr3_aa: CASSLRSGNTEAFF
cdr3_nt: TGTGCCAGCAGCTTACGGTCGGGGAACACTGAAGCTTTCTTT

j_call: TRBJ1-6
v_call: TRBV6-5
d_call: -
clone_size: -
cdr3_aa: CASCFLVSGLSPLHF
cdr3_nt: -

j_call: TRBJ1-2
v_call: TRBV4-1
d_call: -
clone_size: few
cdr3_aa: CASSPGTWGNYGYTF
cdr3_nt: TGCGCCAGCAGCCCTGGGACTTGGGGAAACTATGGCTACACCTTC

j_call: TRBJ1-2
v_call: TRBV27
d_call: -
clone_size: once
cdr3_aa: CASSFNRAPDGYTF
cdr3_nt: TGTGCCAGCAGTTTCAACAGGGCACCGGATGGCTACACCTTC

j_call: TRBJ2-1
v_call: TRBV5-5
d_call: TRBD1
clone_size: -
cdr3_aa: CASSHADREDNEQFF
cdr3_nt: TGTGCCAGCAGCCACGCGGACAGGGAAGACAATGAGCAGTTCTTC

j_call: TRBJ1-5
v_call: TRBV28
d_call: -
clone_size: -
cdr3_aa: CATHGGGDQPQHF
cdr3_nt: TGTGCCACCCATGGGGGGGGTGATCAGCCCCAGCATTTT

j_call: TRBJ1-3
v_call: TRBV7-2
d_call: -
clone_size: once
cdr3_aa: CASSFLSGNTIYF
cdr3_nt: TGTGCCAGCAGCTTCCTCTCTGGAAACACCATATATTTT

j_call: TRBJ1-1
v_call: TRBV7-8
d_call: -
clone_size: -
cdr3_aa: CASSLYRGLISTEAFF
cdr3_nt: TGTGCCAGCAGCTTATATCGGGGACTTATAAGCACTGAAGCTTTCTTT

j_call: TRBJ1-5
v_call: TRBV10-3
d_call: TRBD1
clone_size: once
cdr3_aa: CAIGGQAYSNQPQHF
cdr3_nt: TGTGCCATCGGGGGACAGGCCTATAGCAATCAGCCCCAGCATTTT

j_call: TRBJ2-1
v_call: TRBV15
d_call: TRBD1
clone_size: once
cdr3_aa: CATEGTGIPSSYNEQFF
cdr3_nt: TGTGCCACAGAGGGGACAGGCATCCCAAGCTCCTACAATGAGCAGTTCTTC

j_call: TRBJ2-3
v_call: TRBV6-5
d_call: -
clone_size: -
cdr3_aa: CASSSRQRVDTQYF
cdr3_nt: TGTGCCAGCAGTAGCCGACAGCGGGTAGATACGCAGTATTTT

j_call: TRBJ2-3
v_call: TRBV7-9
d_call: -
clone_size: -
cdr3_aa: CASSLARGTQYF
cdr3_nt: TGTGCCAGCAGCTTAGCGCGCGGCACGCAGTATTTT

j_call: TRBJ1-2
v_call: TRBV10-1
d_call: -
clone_size: -
cdr3_aa: CASSESGTRTYGYTF
cdr3_nt: TGCGCCAGCAGTGAGTCCGGGACACGGACCTATGGCTACACCTTC

j_call: TRBJ2-1
v_call: TRBV5-4
d_call: -
clone_size: -
cdr3_aa: CASSSTGSYNEQFF
cdr3_nt: TGTGCCAGCAGTTCTACCGGCTCCTACAATGAGCAGTTCTTC

j_call: TRBJ2-1
v_call: TRBV5-1
d_call: TRBD2
clone_size: -
cdr3_aa: CASSPLGGGAWNEQFF
cdr3_nt: TGCGCCAGCAGCCCCCTGGGCGGGGGGGCCTGGAATGAGCAGTTCTTC

j_call: TRBJ2-7
v_call: TRBV6-5
d_call: TRBD2
clone_size: -
cdr3_aa: CASSYGRGYEQYF
cdr3_nt: TGTGCCAGCAGTTACGGGCGGGGGTACGAGCAGTACTTC

j_call: TRBJ2-7
v_call: TRBV27
d_call: TRBD1
clone_size: -
cdr3_aa: CASTGQGGIEQYF
cdr3_nt: TGTGCCAGCACGGGACAGGGTGGAATTGAGCAGTACTTC

j_call: TRBJ1-2
v_call: TRBV5-1
d_call: TRBD1
clone_size: few
cdr3_aa: CASSYSGQGEGYTF
cdr3_nt: TGCGCCAGCAGCTACTCCGGACAGGGAGAGGGCTACACCTTC

j_call: TRBJ2-1
v_call: TRBV20-1
d_call: -
clone_size: -
cdr3_aa: CSASRGSYNEQFF
cdr3_nt: TGCAGTGCTAGTAGGGGCTCCTACAATGAGCAGTTCTTC

j_call: TRBJ2-5
v_call: TRBV19
d_call: -
clone_size: -
cdr3_aa: CASSAQTTSETQYF
cdr3_nt: TGTGCCAGTAGCGCCCAGACTACCTCGGAGACCCAGTACTTC

j_call: TRBJ2-7
v_call: TRBV10-3
d_call: TRBD1
clone_size: -
cdr3_aa: CAIRRDRGYDEQYF
cdr3_nt: TGTGCCATCAGAAGGGACAGGGGCTATGACGAGCAGTACTTC

j_call: TRBJ2-2
v_call: TRBV11-3
d_call: TRBD2
clone_size: -
cdr3_aa: CASSSPHSGGASTGELFF
cdr3_nt: TGTGCCAGCAGCTCCCCCCATAGCGGGGGGGCAAGCACCGGGGAGCTGTTTTTT

j_call: TRBJ2-3
v_call: TRBV19
d_call: -
clone_size: -
cdr3_aa: CASSMRWQATTDTQYF
cdr3_nt: TGTGCCAGTAGTATGCGATGGCAGGCGACCACAGATACGCAGTATTTT

j_call: TRBJ1-1
v_call: TRBV19
d_call: -
clone_size: -
cdr3_aa: CASSIDGGGRVEAFF
cdr3_nt: TGTGCCAGTAGTATAGATGGGGGGGGCAGGGTTGAAGCTTTCTTT

j_call: TRBJ2-2
v_call: TRBV11-2
d_call: -
clone_size: -
cdr3_aa: CASSTRLSLNTGELFF
cdr3_nt: TGTGCCAGCAGCACCCGACTCTCCCTCAACACCGGGGAGCTGTTTTTT

j_call: TRBJ2-7
v_call: TRBV6-5
d_call: TRBD1
clone_size: once
cdr3_aa: CASWSRDRGVEQYF
cdr3_nt: TGTGCCAGCTGGAGCCGGGACAGGGGAGTTGAGCAGTACTTC

j_call: TRBJ1-6
v_call: TRBV19
d_call: -
clone_size: -
cdr3_aa: CASSGQINGSPLHF
cdr3_nt: TGTGCCAGTAGCGGACAGATTAATGGGTCACCCCTCCACTTT

j_call: TRBJ1-1
v_call: TRBV3-1/TRBV3-2
d_call: -
clone_size: -
cdr3_aa: CASSQGADTEAFF
cdr3_nt: TGTGCCAGCAGCCAAGGCGCGGACACTGAAGCTTTCTTT

j_call: TRBJ2-1
v_call: TRBV9
d_call: -
clone_size: -
cdr3_aa: CASSVGGNYNEQFF
cdr3_nt: TGTGCCAGCAGCGTAGGCGGGAACTACAATGAGCAGTTCTTC

j_call: TRBJ1-4
v_call: TRBV19
d_call: TRBD1
clone_size: -
cdr3_aa: CASSRNRGTSTNEKLFF
cdr3_nt: TGTGCCAGTAGTAGAAACAGGGGAACGTCAACTAATGAAAAACTGTTTTTT

j_call: TRBJ1-3
v_call: TRBV9
d_call: -
clone_size: -
cdr3_aa: CASSVGHGSGNTIYF
cdr3_nt: TGTGCCAGCAGCGTAGGACACGGCTCTGGAAACACCATATATTTT

j_call: TRBJ2-1
v_call: TRBV9
d_call: TRBD2
clone_size: -
cdr3_aa: CASSVVSGSSNEQFF
cdr3_nt: TGTGCCAGCAGCGTAGTCAGCGGGAGTTCCAATGAGCAGTTCTTC

j_call: TRBJ2-2
v_call: TRBV4-2
d_call: TRBD1
clone_size: -
cdr3_aa: CASSQGTGDTGELFF
cdr3_nt: TGTGCCAGCAGCCAAGGGACAGGGGACACCGGGGAGCTGTTTTTT

j_call: TRBJ1-5
v_call: TRBV6-2/TRBV6-3
d_call: -
clone_size: -
cdr3_aa: CASSFIQRRQPQHF
cdr3_nt: TGTGCCAGCAGTTTCATACAAAGGCGGCAGCCCCAGCATTTT

j_call: TRBJ1-4
v_call: TRBV28
d_call: -
clone_size: few
cdr3_aa: CASKGLSYEKLFF
cdr3_nt: TGTGCCAGCAAAGGACTTTCTTATGAAAAACTGTTTTTT

j_call: TRBJ1-5
v_call: TRBV2
d_call: TRBD1
clone_size: -
cdr3_aa: CASSGQGASNQPQHF
cdr3_nt: TGTGCCAGCAGTGGACAGGGGGCTAGCAATCAGCCCCAGCATTTT

j_call: TRBJ2-5
v_call: TRBV30
d_call: -
clone_size: -
cdr3_aa: CAWSVFGVLGETQYF
cdr3_nt: TGTGCCTGGAGTGTATTCGGGGTTTTAGGAGAGACCCAGTACTTC

j_call: TRBJ2-7
v_call: TRBV7-2
d_call: TRBD2
clone_size: -
cdr3_aa: CASSQGGLAATEQYF
cdr3_nt: TGTGCCAGCAGCCAGGGGGGACTAGCGGCCACCGAGCAGTACTTC

j_call: TRBJ2-5
v_call: TRBV18
d_call: TRBD1
clone_size: -
cdr3_aa: CASSTNRGEETQYF
cdr3_nt: TGTGCCAGCTCAACCAACAGGGGGGAAGAGACCCAGTACTTC